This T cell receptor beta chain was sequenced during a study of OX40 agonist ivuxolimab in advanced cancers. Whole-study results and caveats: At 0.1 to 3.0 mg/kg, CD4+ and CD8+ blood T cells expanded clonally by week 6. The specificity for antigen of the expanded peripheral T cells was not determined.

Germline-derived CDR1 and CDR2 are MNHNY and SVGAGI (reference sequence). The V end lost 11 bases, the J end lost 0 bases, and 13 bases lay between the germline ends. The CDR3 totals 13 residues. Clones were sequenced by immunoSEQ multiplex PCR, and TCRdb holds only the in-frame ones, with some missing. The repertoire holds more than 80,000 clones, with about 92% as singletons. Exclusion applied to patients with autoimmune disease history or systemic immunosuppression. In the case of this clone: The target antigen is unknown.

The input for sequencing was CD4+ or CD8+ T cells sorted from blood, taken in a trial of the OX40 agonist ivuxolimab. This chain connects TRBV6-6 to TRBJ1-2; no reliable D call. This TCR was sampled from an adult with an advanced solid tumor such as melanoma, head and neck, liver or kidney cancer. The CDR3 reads CALRGPANYGYTF. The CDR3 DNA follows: TGTGCCTTAAGAGGTCCAGCTAACTATGGCTACACCTTC.